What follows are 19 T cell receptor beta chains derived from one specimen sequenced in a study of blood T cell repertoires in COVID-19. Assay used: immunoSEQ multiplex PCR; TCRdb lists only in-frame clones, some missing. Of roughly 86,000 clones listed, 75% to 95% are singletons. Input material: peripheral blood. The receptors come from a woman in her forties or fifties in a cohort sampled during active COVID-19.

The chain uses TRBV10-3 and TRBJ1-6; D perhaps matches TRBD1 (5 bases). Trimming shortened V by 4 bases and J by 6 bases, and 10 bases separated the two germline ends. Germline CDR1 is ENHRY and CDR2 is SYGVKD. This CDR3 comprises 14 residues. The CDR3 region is CAISVGLTNSPLHF. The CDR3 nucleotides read TGTGCCATCAGTGTGGGACTGACTAATTCACCCCTCCACTTT.

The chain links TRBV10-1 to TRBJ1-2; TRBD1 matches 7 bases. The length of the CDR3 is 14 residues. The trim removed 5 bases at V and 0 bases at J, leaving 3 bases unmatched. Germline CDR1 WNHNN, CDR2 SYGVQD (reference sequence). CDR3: CASSPRGANYGYTF. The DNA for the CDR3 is TGCGCCAGCAGTCCCAGGGGGGCTAACTATGGCTACACCTTC.

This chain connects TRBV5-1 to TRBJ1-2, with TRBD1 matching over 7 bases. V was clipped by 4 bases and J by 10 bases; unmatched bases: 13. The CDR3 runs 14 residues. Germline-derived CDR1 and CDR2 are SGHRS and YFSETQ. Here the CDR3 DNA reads TGCGCCAGCAGCCCGGGCCCTCGACAGGGTGACTACACCTTC. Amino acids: CASSPGPRQGDYTF.

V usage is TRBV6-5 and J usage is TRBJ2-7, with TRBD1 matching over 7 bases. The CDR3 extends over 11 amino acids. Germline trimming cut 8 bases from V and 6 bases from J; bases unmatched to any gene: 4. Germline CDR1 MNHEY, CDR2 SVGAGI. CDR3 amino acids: CASRTGVEQYF. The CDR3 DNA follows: TGTGCCAGCCGGACAGGCGTCGAGCAGTACTTC.

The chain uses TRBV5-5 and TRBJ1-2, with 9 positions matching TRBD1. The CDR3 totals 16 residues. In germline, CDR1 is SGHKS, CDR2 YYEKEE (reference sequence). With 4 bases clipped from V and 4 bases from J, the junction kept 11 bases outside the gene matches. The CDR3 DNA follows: TGTGCCAGCAGCGCGGACCCGGGACAGGGATCCTATGGCTACACCTTC. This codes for CASSADPGQGSYGYTF. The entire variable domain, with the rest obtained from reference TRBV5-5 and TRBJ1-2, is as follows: DAGVTQSPTHLIKTRGQQVTLRCSPISGHKSVSWYQQVLGQGPQFIFQYYEKEERGRGNFPDRFSARQFPNYSSELNVNALLLGDSALYLCASSADPGQGSYGYTFGSGTRLTVV.

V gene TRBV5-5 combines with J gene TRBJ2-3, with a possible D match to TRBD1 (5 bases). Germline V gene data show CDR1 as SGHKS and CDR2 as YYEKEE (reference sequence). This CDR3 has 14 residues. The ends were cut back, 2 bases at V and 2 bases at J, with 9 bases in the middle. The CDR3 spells CASSLGHFTDTQYF. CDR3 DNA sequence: TGTGCCAGCAGCTTAGGACATTTCACAGATACGCAGTATTTT. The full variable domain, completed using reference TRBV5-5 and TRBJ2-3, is DAGVTQSPTHLIKTRGQQVTLRCSPISGHKSVSWYQQVLGQGPQFIFQYYEKEERGRGNFPDRFSARQFPNYSSELNVNALLLGDSALYLCASSLGHFTDTQYFGPGTRLTVL.

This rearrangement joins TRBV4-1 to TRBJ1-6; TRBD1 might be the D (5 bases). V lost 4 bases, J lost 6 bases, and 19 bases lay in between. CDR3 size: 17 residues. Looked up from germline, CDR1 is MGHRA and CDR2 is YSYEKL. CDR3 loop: CASSLSPYDSTNSPLHF. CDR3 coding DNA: TGCGCCAGCAGCCTAAGTCCATATGACAGCACTAATTCACCCCTCCACTTT.

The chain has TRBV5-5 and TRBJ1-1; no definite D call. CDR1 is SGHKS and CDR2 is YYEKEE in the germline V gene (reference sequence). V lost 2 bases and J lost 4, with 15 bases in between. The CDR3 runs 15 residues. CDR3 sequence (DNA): TGTGCCAGCAGCTTAAGTTGGGCACTCAGCACTGAAGCTTTCTTT. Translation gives CASSLSWALSTEAFF. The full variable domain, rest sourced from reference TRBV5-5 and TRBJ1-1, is DAGVTQSPTHLIKTRGQQVTLRCSPISGHKSVSWYQQVLGQGPQFIFQYYEKEERGRGNFPDRFSARQFPNYSSELNVNALLLGDSALYLCASSLSWALSTEAFFGQGTRLTVV.

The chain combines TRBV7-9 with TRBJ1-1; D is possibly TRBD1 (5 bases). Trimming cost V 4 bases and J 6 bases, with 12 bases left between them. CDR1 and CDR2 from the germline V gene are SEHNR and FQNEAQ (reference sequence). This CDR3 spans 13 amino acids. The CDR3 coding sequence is TGTGCCAGCAGCTCCCCCTCGGGGGCTGAAGCTTTCTTT. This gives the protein CASSSPSGAEAFF.

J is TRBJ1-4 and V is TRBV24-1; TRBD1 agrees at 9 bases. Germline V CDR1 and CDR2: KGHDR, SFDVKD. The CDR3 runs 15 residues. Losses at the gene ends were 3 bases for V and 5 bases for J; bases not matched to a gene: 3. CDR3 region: CATSDTGTGNEKLFF. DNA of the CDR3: TGTGCCACCAGTGATACCGGGACAGGGAATGAAAAACTGTTTTTT.

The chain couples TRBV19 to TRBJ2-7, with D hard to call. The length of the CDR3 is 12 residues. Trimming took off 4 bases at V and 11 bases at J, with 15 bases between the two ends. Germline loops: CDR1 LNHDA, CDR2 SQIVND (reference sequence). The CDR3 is CASSTFGQAEYF. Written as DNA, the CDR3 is TGTGCCAGTAGTACCTTCGGCCAGGCTGAGTACTTC. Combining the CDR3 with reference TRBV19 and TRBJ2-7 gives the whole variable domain DGGITQSPKYLFRKEGQNVTLSCEQNLNHDAMYWYRQDPGQGLRLIYYSQIVNDFQKGDIAEGYSVSREKKESFPLTVTSAQKNPTAFYLCASSTFGQAEYFGPGTRLTVT.

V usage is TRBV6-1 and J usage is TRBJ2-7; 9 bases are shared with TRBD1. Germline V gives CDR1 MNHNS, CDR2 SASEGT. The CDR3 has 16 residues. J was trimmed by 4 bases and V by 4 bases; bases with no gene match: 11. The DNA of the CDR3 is TGTGCCAGCAGTGGAAGATGGACAGGGGCAATATACGAGCAGTACTTC. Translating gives CASSGRWTGAIYEQYF.

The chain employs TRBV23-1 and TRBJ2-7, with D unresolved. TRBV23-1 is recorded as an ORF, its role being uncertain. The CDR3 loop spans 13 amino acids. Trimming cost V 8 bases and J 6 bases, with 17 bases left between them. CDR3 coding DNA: TGCGCCAGCTGGCTTTGGCCCACCACCGAGCAGTACTTC. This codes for CASWLWPTTEQYF.

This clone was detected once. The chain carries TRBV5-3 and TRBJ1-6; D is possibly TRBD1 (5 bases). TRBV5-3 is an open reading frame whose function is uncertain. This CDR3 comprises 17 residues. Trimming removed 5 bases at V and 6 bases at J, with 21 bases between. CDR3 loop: CARRLRSGGISNSPLHF. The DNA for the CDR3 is TGTGCCAGAAGGCTGAGGTCCGGGGGGATAAGTAATTCACCCCTCCACTTT.

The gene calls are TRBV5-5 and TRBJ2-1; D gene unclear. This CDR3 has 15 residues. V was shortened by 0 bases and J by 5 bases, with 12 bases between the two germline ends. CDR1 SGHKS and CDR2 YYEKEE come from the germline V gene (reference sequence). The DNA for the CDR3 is TGTGCCAGCAGCTTGGGGGCGTCCCAAAACAATGAGCAGTTCTTC. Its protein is CASSLGASQNNEQFF.

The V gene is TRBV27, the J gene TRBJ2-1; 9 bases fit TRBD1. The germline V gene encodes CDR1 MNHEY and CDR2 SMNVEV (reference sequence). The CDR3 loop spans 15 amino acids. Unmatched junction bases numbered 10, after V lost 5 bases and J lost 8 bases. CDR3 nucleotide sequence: TGTGCCAGCAGTCCCCACCGGGACAGGGCCCATGAGCAGTTCTTC. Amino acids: CASSPHRDRAHEQFF.

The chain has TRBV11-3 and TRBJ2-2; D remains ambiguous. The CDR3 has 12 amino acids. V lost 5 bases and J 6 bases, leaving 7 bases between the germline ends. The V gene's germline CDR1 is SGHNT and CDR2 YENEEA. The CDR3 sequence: CASSPLSGELFF. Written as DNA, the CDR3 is TGTGCCAGCAGCCCCCTGTCCGGGGAGCTGTTTTTT.

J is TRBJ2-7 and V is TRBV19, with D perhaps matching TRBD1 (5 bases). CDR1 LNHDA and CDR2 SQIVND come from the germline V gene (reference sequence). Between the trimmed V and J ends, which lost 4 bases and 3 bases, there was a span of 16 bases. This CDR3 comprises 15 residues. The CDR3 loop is CASSTKSQGFYEQYF. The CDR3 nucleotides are TGTGCCAGTAGTACAAAATCTCAGGGATTCTACGAGCAGTACTTC. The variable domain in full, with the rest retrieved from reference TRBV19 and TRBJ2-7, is DGGITQSPKYLFRKEGQNVTLSCEQNLNHDAMYWYRQDPGQGLRLIYYSQIVNDFQKGDIAEGYSVSREKKESFPLTVTSAQKNPTAFYLCASSTKSQGFYEQYFGPGTRLTVT.

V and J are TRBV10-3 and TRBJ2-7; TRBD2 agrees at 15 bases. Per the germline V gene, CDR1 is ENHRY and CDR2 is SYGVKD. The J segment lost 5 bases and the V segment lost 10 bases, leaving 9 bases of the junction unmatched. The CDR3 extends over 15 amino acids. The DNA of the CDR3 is TGTGCCACCTGGACTAGCGGGGGGGCCGCGAACGAGCAGTACTTC. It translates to CATWTSGGAANEQYF.